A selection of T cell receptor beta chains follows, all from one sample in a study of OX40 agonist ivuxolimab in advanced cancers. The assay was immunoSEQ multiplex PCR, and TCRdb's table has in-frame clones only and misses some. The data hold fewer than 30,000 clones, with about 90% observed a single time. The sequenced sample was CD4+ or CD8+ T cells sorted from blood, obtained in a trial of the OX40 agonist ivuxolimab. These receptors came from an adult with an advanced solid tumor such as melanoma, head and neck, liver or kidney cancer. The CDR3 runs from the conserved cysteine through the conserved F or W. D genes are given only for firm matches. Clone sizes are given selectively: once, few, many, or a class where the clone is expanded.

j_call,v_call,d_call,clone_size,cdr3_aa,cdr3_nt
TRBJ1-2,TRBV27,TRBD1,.,CASSSRGQVLNYGYTF,TGTGCCAGCAGTTCAAGGGGACAGGTCCTAAACTATGGCTACACCTTC
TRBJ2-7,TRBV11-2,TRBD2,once,CASSLAPGGPTYEQYF,TGTGCCAGCAGCTTAGCTCCGGGAGGGCCGACCTACGAGCAGTACTTC
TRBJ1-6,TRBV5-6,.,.,CASSPGPVGNSPLHF,TGTGCCAGCAGCCCCGGCCCAGTGGGGAATTCACCCCTCCACTTT
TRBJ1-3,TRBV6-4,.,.,CASSDAEGAGNTIYF,TGTGCCAGCAGTGACGCGGAGGGAGCAGGAAACACCATATATTTT
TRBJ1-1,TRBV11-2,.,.,CASSPRRGWTEAFF,TGTGCCAGCAGCCCCCGGAGGGGGTGGACTGAAGCTTTCTTT
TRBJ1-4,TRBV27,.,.,CASRPGLPNEKLFF,TGTGCCAGCCGTCCAGGGCTTCCTAATGAAAAACTGTTTTTT
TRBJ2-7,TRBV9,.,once,CASSVSRTPYEQYF,TGTGCCAGCAGCGTCTCCAGGACCCCCTACGAGCAGTACTTC
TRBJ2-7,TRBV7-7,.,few,CASSPELSGSTEQYF,TGTGCTAGCAGCCCCGAGTTGTCAGGGAGCACCGAGCAGTACTTC
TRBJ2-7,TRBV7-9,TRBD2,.,CASSSGTSSYEQYF,TGTGCCAGCAGCTCTGGGACTAGCTCCTACGAGCAGTACTTC
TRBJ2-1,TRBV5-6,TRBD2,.,CASSLAASGKGSYNEQFF,TGTGCCAGCAGCTTAGCCGCTAGCGGGAAGGGTTCCTACAATGAGCAGTTCTTC
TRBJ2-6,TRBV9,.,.,CASSVGAGANVLTF,TGTGCCAGCAGCGTTGGCGCTGGGGCCAACGTCCTGACTTTC
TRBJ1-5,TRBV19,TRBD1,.,CASSFTTGANQPQHF,TGTGCCAGTAGTTTCACGACAGGGGCTAATCAGCCCCAGCATTTT
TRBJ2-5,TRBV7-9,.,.,CASSLLRLGGSQETQYF,TGTGCCAGCAGCTTACTACGTCTGGGGGGCAGCCAAGAGACCCAGTACTTC
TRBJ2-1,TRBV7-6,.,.,CASSQTTSSYNEQFF,TGTGCCAGCAGCCAAACTACGAGCTCCTACAATGAGCAGTTCTTC
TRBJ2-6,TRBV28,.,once,CASSSPGQRAGANVLTF,TGTGCCAGCAGTTCTCCGGGACAAAGAGCTGGGGCCAACGTCCTGACTTTC
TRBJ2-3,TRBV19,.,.,CASSPPVGSGVDTQYF,TGTGCCAGTAGTCCCCCTGTTGGCTCGGGGGTAGATACGCAGTATTTT
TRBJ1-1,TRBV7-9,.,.,CASSFGANTEAFF,TGTGCCAGCAGCTTCGGAGCAAACACTGAAGCTTTCTTT
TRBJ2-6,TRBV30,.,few,CAWSPGGSGANVLTF,TGTGCCTGGTCCCCCGGGGGTTCTGGGGCCAACGTCCTGACTTTC
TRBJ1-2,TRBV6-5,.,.,CASSYSMGYGYTF,TGTGCCAGCAGTTACTCGATGGGCTATGGCTACACCTTC
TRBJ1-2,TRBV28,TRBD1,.,CASSSPEQGADGYTF,TGTGCCAGCAGTTCCCCTGAACAGGGGGCGGATGGCTACACCTTC
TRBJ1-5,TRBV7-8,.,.,CASSLGFQGGNQPQHF,TGTGCCAGCAGCTTAGGCTTCCAGGGTGGCAATCAGCCCCAGCATTTT
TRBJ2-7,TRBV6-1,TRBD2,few,CASSEALAGSYEQYF,TGTGCCAGCAGTGAAGCACTAGCGGGCTCCTACGAGCAGTACTTC
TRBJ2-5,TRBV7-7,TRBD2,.,CASSLARDYQETQYF,TGTGCCAGCAGCTTAGCGAGGGACTATCAAGAGACCCAGTACTTC
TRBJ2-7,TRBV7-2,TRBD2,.,CASSLTSGGGGEQYF,TGTGCCAGCAGCCTAACTAGCGGCGGAGGGGGCGAGCAGTACTTC
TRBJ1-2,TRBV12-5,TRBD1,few,CASGVDRDGGYTF,TGTGCTAGTGGTGTGGACAGGGACGGAGGCTACACCTTC